Below are 20 T cell receptor beta chains sequenced from a single sample in a study of T-cell reconstitution after alpha-beta-depleted transplantation in children. Unique molecular identifiers were used in preparing the TCRbeta library. Via MiXCR, TCRdb re-called the PCR reads, giving one row per CDR3 protein. The sample records about 610,000 distinct CDR3 sequences, more than 9% being singletons. The specimen comprised PBMCs from the stem cell graft donor, sampled from the stem cell graft. The receptors were sampled from a human donor who donated a stem cell graft to a child with acute myeloid leukemia.

In this sample, this clonotype turned up many times. The chain couples TRBV20-1 to TRBJ2-6; 15 bases agree with TRBD2. CDR3 length equals 17 residues. Per germline, CDR1 DFQATT and CDR2 SNEGSKA (reference sequence). J was trimmed by 9 bases and V by 6 bases; bases with no gene match: 12. This CDR3 is CSATGLAGGPSSNVLTF. CDR3 bases: TGCAGTGCCACGGGACTAGCGGGAGGTCCCTCAAGCAACGTCCTGACTTTC.

This chain uses TRBV6-2 or TRBV6-3 with TRBJ2-1; 10 positions match TRBD2. V dropped 7 bases and J dropped 5; count of bases not matched to a gene: 2. This CDR3 spans 13 amino acids. Looked up from germline, CDR1 is MNHEY and CDR2 is SVGEGT. CDR3 bases: TGTGCCAGCAAAACTAGCGGGGACAATGAGCAGTTCTTC. Translation: CASKTSGDNEQFF.

The genes are TRBV11-2 and TRBJ2-7; 7 nucleotides agree with TRBD1. Germline CDR1 reads SGHAT; CDR2 reads FQNNGV. Losses at the gene ends were 1 base for V and 0 bases for J; bases not matched to a gene: 6. This CDR3 has 16 residues. The CDR3, as DNA: TGTGCCAGCAGCTTAGGGGGACAGACGAGCTCCTACGAGCAGTACTTC. Its protein is CASSLGGQTSSYEQYF.

This chain connects TRBV12-3 or TRBV12-4 to TRBJ1-1, with D possibly being TRBD1 (5 bases). There are 13 residues in the CDR3. V was shortened by 4 bases and J by 8 bases, with 14 bases between the two germline ends. The CDR3 sequence: CASSSQGLEEAFF. The CDR3 coding sequence is TGTGCCAGCAGTTCCCAGGGTTTGGAGGAAGCTTTCTTT.

V and J are TRBV11-1 and TRBJ2-3, with 9 bases that match TRBD1. Germline loops: CDR1 SGHAT, CDR2 FQDESV (reference sequence). Trimming removed 3 bases from V and 3 bases from J; junction bases left unmatched: 13. The length of the CDR3 is 18 residues. The CDR3 loop reads CASSFNPGQGLWTDTQYF. CDR3 DNA: TGTGCCAGCAGCTTCAACCCCGGACAGGGGCTATGGACAGATACGCAGTATTTT. Based on the CDR3 plus reference TRBV11-1 and TRBJ2-3, the full variable domain is EAEVAQSPRYKITEKSQAVAFWCDPISGHATLYWYRQILGQGPELLVQFQDESVVDDSQLPKDRFSAERLKGVDSTLKIQPAELGDSAMYLCASSFNPGQGLWTDTQYFGPGTRLTVL.

The genes are TRBV5-1 and TRBJ2-1, with 11 bases lining up with TRBD2. The CDR3 extends over 18 amino acids. From germline, CDR1 is SGHRS and CDR2 YFSETQ. The V segment lost 0 bases and the J segment 4 bases; nucleotides outside the gene matches: 9. CDR3 residues: CASSLVQLAGDGYNEQFF. The CDR3 DNA is TGCGCCAGCAGCTTGGTCCAACTAGCGGGAGATGGATACAATGAGCAGTTCTTC.

Ten or more counts support this clonotype. The chain employs TRBV5-5 and TRBJ2-3; TRBD1 aligns across 7 bases. Germline lookup yields CDR1 SGHKS and CDR2 YYEKEE (reference sequence). V lost 1 base, J lost 1 base, and 6 bases stayed unmatched. This CDR3 comprises 16 residues. The CDR3 loop reads CASSLQGGAGTDTQYF. In DNA, the CDR3 is TGTGCCAGCAGCTTGCAAGGGGGCGCCGGCACAGATACGCAGTATTTT.

The gene calls are TRBV6-1 and TRBJ2-1; 8 bases align to TRBD2. V lost 8 bases, J lost 7 bases, and 10 bases stayed unmatched. CDR3 size: 14 residues. The germline V gene has CDR1 MNHNS and CDR2 SASEGT. The CDR3 DNA sequence: TGTGCCAGCTCGAGGACTAGCTTTACGAATGAGCAGTTCTTC. Translating it yields CASSRTSFTNEQFF.

V is TRBV28 and J is TRBJ2-7, with D hard to call. This CDR3 is built from 14 residues. The germline gives CDR1 MDHEN, CDR2 SYDVKM. Trimming cost V 4 bases and J 3 bases, with 13 bases left between them. CDR3 sequence: CASSSPSRGYEQYF. In DNA, the CDR3 is TGTGCCAGCAGTTCCCCTTCCCGTGGCTACGAGCAGTACTTC. Full variable domain (missing parts from reference TRBV28 and TRBJ2-7): DVKVTQSSRYLVKRTGEKVFLECVQDMDHENMFWYRQDPGLGLRLIYFSYDVKMKEKGDIPEGYSVSREKKERFSLILESASTNQTSMYLCASSSPSRGYEQYFGPGTRLTVT.

This clonotype has a count of ten or more. CDR3: CASSLVAQETQYF. CDR3 in DNA: TGTGCCAGCAGCTTAGTAGCTCAAGAGACCCAGTACTTC. The genes are TRBV7-2 and TRBJ2-5; no reliable D call. The germline gives CDR1 SGHTA, CDR2 FQGNSA. This CDR3 is 13 amino acids long. V was trimmed by 1 base and J by 2 bases, leaving 5 bases between them. The variable domain in full, with the rest retrieved from reference TRBV7-2 and TRBJ2-5, is GAGVSQSPSNKVTEKGKDVELRCDPISGHTALYWYRQSLGQGLEFLIYFQGNSAPDKSGLPSDRFSAERTGGSVSTLTIQRTQQEDSAVYLCASSLVAQETQYFGPGTRLLVL.

In this sample, this clonotype turned up many times. This rearrangement joins TRBV29-1 to TRBJ2-2, with 7 bases fitting TRBD1. Germline values: CDR1 SQVTM, CDR2 ANQGSEA. V trimming: 7 bases; J trimming: 6 bases; junction bases outside the gene matches: 14. There are 15 residues in the CDR3. DNA for the CDR3: TGCAGCGGACACAGGGGCCCAGGATCTGCCGGGGAGCTGTTTTTT. Translated, it gives CSGHRGPGSAGELFF.

This chain uses TRBV6-1 with TRBJ2-7, with TRBD2 matching over 8 bases. This CDR3 spans 14 amino acids. V lost 6 bases to trimming and J lost 2 bases; unmatched junction nucleotides: 6. Germline V gene lookup returns CDR1 MNHNS and CDR2 SASEGT. CDR3 sequence reads: CASSDQREPYEQYF. The CDR3 DNA reads TGTGCCAGCAGCGACCAGCGGGAGCCCTACGAGCAGTACTTC.

The rearrangement uses TRBV14 and TRBJ2-1; 7 nucleotides match TRBD1. V shed 5 bases and J 8 bases; nucleotides not matched to a gene: 12. The CDR3 runs 15 residues. The germline gives CDR1 SGHDN, CDR2 FVKESK. CDR3 protein: CASSYSRDQGDEQFF. CDR3 DNA: TGTGCCAGCAGCTACAGTAGGGACCAGGGGGATGAGCAGTTCTTC.

This clonotype has more than one count but fewer than ten. The rearrangement links TRBV4-3 to TRBJ1-3; D ambiguous. The CDR3 length is 17 residues. Germline lookup yields CDR1 LGHNA and CDR2 YSLEER. The V and J ends lost 2 bases and 3 bases respectively, with 17 bases between them. The CDR3 coding sequence is TGCGCCAGCAGCCAATCGACGGATACGAACTTTGGAAACACCATATATTTT. It specifies CASSQSTDTNFGNTIYF.

V is TRBV29-1 and J is TRBJ2-1; possibly TRBD2 for D (5 bases). CDR1 and CDR2 (germline): SQVTM, ANQGSEA. This CDR3 region has 13 residues. The germline V and J ends were trimmed by 8 bases and 3 bases, with 14 bases remaining between them. This chain's CDR3 is CSFSGVLYNEQFF. For the CDR3, the DNA is TGCAGCTTCAGCGGCGTACTCTACAATGAGCAGTTCTTC.

This clonotype was seen many times. The rearrangement uses TRBV7-9 and TRBJ2-5, with D possibly matching TRBD2 (5 bases). V lost 4 bases to trimming and J lost 5 bases, with 17 bases between them. Germline CDR1 is SEHNR and CDR2 is FQNEAQ (reference sequence). This CDR3 has 15 residues. CDR3 in DNA: TGTGCCAGCAGCTACATTCCGGGGAGCCAGGAGACCCAGTACTTC. Protein: CASSYIPGSQETQYF.

This clonotype was counted only a few times. V gene TRBV29-1 combines with J gene TRBJ1-4; 8 bases fit TRBD1. The CDR3 runs 15 residues. Germline V gene sequence: CDR1 SQVTM, CDR2 ANQGSEA. Trimming took 7 bases from V and 0 from J; bases not matched to a gene: 7. CDR3 in amino acids: CSAYGTGATNEKLFF. In DNA form, the CDR3 reads TGCAGCGCTTACGGGACAGGTGCAACTAATGAAAAACTGTTTTTT.

V and J are TRBV12-3 or TRBV12-4 and TRBJ1-3; 12 bases align to TRBD1. The trim removed 4 bases at V and 0 bases at J, leaving 4 bases unmatched. The CDR3 contains 17 residues. The CDR3: CASSWGTGGPSGNTIYF. CDR3 sequence (DNA): TGTGCCAGCAGTTGGGGGACAGGGGGCCCCTCTGGAAACACCATATATTTT.

This clonotype has only a few counts. CDR3 nucleotides: TGCGCCAGCAGCTTCGTTCAGGGTGGGGTTAACACTGAAGCTTTCTTT. Residues: CASSFVQGGVNTEAFF. The gene calls are TRBV5-1 and TRBJ1-1; D is possibly TRBD1 (5 bases). The V end lost 2 bases, the J end lost 2 bases, and 16 bases lay between the germline ends. Germline CDR1 is SGHRS and CDR2 is YFSETQ. CDR3 size: 16 residues.

The V call is TRBV7-8, the J call TRBJ2-1, with D unresolved. With 4 bases removed from V and 5 bases from J, the gap between germline ends came to 15 bases. Germline assignment: CDR1 SGHVS and CDR2 FQNEAQ. The CDR3 runs to 15 residues. The CDR3 coding sequence is TGTGCCAGCAGCTCACCCATAGGGCAAAACAATGAGCAGTTCTTC. It specifies CASSSPIGQNNEQFF.